This T cell receptor beta chain appears in the sequencing data of a study of blood T cell repertoires in COVID-19. Study background: Both acute and convalescent COVID-19 samples were obtained from the United States, Italy and Spain. T cells, B-cell-depleted T cells, or PBMCs provided the cDNA or gDNA that served as material.

As processed by the authors: Reference gene primer amplification gave estimated nucleated cell counts. Measured with immunoSEQ multiplex PCR; TCRdb has only the in-frame clones, and not every one. V, J and clone size are those of that table, while D and trimming were read from the DNA. The data contain around 190,000 clones, approximately 86% of them seen just once; the ten biggest clones take up about 8.6%. J lost 7 bases, V lost 1 base, and 3 bases had no gene match. This CDR3 has 16 amino acids. The germline V gene encodes CDR1 KGHSH and CDR2 LQKENI. The V call is TRBV18, the J call TRBJ2-1; 14 bases match TRBD2. This sequence originates from a middle-aged man with active or convalescent COVID-19. The specimen sequenced was peripheral blood. The CDR3 reads CASSPRRLAGGNEQFF. The CDR3 DNA is TGTGCCAGCTCACCACGAAGACTAGCGGGGGGGAATGAGCAGTTCTTC.